The 10 T cell receptor beta chains presented below share a single source sample, sequenced in a study of regulatory T cells in long-lasting Graves disease. The time point denotes: persistent/refractory GD, antithyroid drugs over 5 years with positive TRAb. Making the TCR library involved RNA that had been extracted from PBMCs. For TCR beta, libraries came from iRepertoire HTBI primers and Arm-PCR of CDR3 regions. TCRdb reprocessed the multiplex PCR reads with MiXCR, giving one entry per CDR3 protein. The sample lists about 470,000 distinct CDR3 sequences, under 25% occurring once. This sample comprised peripheral blood mononuclear cells (PBMCs), obtained when the disease was refractory, from a patient treated with antithyroid drugs. Source of these receptors: a female donor with Graves disease.

This clonotype was detected only a few times. V and J are TRBV20-1 and TRBJ1-4, with 7 bases that match TRBD1. From germline, CDR1 is DFQATT and CDR2 SNEGSKA (reference sequence). The J segment lost 0 bases and the V segment lost 5 bases, leaving 3 bases of the junction unmatched. The length of the CDR3 is 14 residues. DNA for the CDR3: TGCAGTGCTTATACAGGGGCAACTAATGAAAAACTGTTTTTT. This sequence encodes CSAYTGATNEKLFF.

This clonotype has a handful of counts. The genes are TRBV19 and TRBJ1-4, with D unresolved. The CDR3 totals 16 residues. Trimming cost V 5 bases and J 0 bases, with 13 bases left between them. In germline, CDR1 is LNHDA, CDR2 SQIVND (reference sequence). Here the CDR3 reads CASSWNDIATNEKLFF. Here the CDR3 DNA reads TGTGCCAGTAGTTGGAACGACATTGCAACTAATGAAAAACTGTTTTTT.

This clonotype appeared many times. The chain is built from TRBV6-1 and TRBJ2-7; D possibly matches TRBD1 or TRBD2 (5 bases each). CDR1 MNHNS and CDR2 SASEGT come from the germline V gene. Trimming stripped 6 bases from V and 3 bases from J, with 21 bases between. This CDR3 spans 16 amino acids. In nucleotides, the CDR3 is TGTGCCAGCAGGACAACCATCGGGACGTCAGTCTACGAGCAGTACTTC. Its protein product is CASRTTIGTSVYEQYF.

This chain joins TRBV18 and TRBJ1-2; D is undetermined. The CDR3 sequence is 14 residues long. The V gene's germline CDR1 is KGHSH and CDR2 LQKENI. Trimming left V 2 bases short and J 4 bases short, with 11 bases between. The DNA of the CDR3 is TGTGCCAGCTCACCAGGCAGTGAGATCTATGGCTACACCTTC. Translation: CASSPGSEIYGYTF.

The CDR3 here is CASSRSGFYGYTF. The CDR3 bases are TGTGCCAGCAGCCGATCGGGATTCTATGGCTACACCTTC. The chain has TRBV3-1 and TRBJ1-2, with no clear D. The CDR3 consists of 13 residues. CDR1 and CDR2 (germline): LGHDT, YNNKEL (reference sequence). Deletions cut 4 bases from V and 4 bases from J, with 10 bases between.

This clonotype came up many times. The CDR3 bases are TGTGCCAGCAGCTCGGAAGGTGGAAAACTGTTTTTT. Its translation: CASSSEGGKLFF. The chain carries TRBV28 and TRBJ1-4; D is unclear. Germline CDR1 is MDHEN and CDR2 is SYDVKM. This CDR3 is 12 amino acids long. V lost 6 bases and J 10 bases, leaving 12 bases between the germline ends.

This clonotype came up many times. The chain recombines TRBV7-2 with TRBJ2-7, with TRBD1 matching 9 bases. The CDR3 is 15 residues long. Germline V CDR1 and CDR2: SGHTA, FQGNSA. V gave up 1 base and J gave up 4 bases; unmatched junction bases: 5. The CDR3 is CASSLDRDRVYEQYF. As DNA, the CDR3 is TGTGCCAGCAGCTTAGACCGGGACAGGGTGTACGAGCAGTACTTC. The whole variable domain, filled in from reference TRBV7-2 and TRBJ2-7, reads GAGVSQSPSNKVTEKGKDVELRCDPISGHTALYWYRQSLGQGLEFLIYFQGNSAPDKSGLPSDRFSAERTGGSVSTLTIQRTQQEDSAVYLCASSLDRDRVYEQYFGPGTRLTVT.

In this sample, this clonotype turned up many times. V gene TRBV6-1 combines with J gene TRBJ2-5; D possibly corresponds to TRBD1 (5 bases). The ends were cut back, 2 bases at V and 3 bases at J, with 10 bases in the middle. The germline CDR1 and CDR2 sequences are MNHNS and SASEGT. This CDR3 comprises 14 residues. The chain's CDR3 is CASSEQRREETQYF. CDR3 DNA: TGTGCCAGCAGTGAACAGCGCAGGGAAGAGACCCAGTACTTC.

The chain uses TRBV28 and TRBJ2-2; TRBD2 matches 10 bases. This CDR3 spans 17 amino acids. V lost 5 bases to trimming and J lost 6 bases; unmatched junction nucleotides: 12. Germline loops: CDR1 MDHEN, CDR2 SYDVKM. The CDR3 protein is CASSDPSGGAGSGELFF. CDR3 nucleotide sequence: TGTGCCAGCAGTGATCCTAGCGGGGGCGCCGGTTCCGGGGAGCTGTTTTTT. The variable domain in full, completed from reference TRBV28 and TRBJ2-2, reads DVKVTQSSRYLVKRTGEKVFLECVQDMDHENMFWYRQDPGLGLRLIYFSYDVKMKEKGDIPEGYSVSREKKERFSLILESASTNQTSMYLCASSDPSGGAGSGELFFGEGSRLTVL.

This clonotype was seen at least ten times. The V gene is TRBV19, the J gene TRBJ1-2; 9 bases are a match to TRBD1. Per the germline V gene, CDR1 is LNHDA and CDR2 is SQIVND (reference sequence). Losses at the gene ends were 1 base for V and 8 bases for J; bases not matched to a gene: 5. The CDR3 spans 14 residues. CDR3 nucleotide sequence: TGTGCCAGTAGTATAGGGGACAGGGTGTACGGCTACACCTTC. Translated, it gives CASSIGDRVYGYTF.